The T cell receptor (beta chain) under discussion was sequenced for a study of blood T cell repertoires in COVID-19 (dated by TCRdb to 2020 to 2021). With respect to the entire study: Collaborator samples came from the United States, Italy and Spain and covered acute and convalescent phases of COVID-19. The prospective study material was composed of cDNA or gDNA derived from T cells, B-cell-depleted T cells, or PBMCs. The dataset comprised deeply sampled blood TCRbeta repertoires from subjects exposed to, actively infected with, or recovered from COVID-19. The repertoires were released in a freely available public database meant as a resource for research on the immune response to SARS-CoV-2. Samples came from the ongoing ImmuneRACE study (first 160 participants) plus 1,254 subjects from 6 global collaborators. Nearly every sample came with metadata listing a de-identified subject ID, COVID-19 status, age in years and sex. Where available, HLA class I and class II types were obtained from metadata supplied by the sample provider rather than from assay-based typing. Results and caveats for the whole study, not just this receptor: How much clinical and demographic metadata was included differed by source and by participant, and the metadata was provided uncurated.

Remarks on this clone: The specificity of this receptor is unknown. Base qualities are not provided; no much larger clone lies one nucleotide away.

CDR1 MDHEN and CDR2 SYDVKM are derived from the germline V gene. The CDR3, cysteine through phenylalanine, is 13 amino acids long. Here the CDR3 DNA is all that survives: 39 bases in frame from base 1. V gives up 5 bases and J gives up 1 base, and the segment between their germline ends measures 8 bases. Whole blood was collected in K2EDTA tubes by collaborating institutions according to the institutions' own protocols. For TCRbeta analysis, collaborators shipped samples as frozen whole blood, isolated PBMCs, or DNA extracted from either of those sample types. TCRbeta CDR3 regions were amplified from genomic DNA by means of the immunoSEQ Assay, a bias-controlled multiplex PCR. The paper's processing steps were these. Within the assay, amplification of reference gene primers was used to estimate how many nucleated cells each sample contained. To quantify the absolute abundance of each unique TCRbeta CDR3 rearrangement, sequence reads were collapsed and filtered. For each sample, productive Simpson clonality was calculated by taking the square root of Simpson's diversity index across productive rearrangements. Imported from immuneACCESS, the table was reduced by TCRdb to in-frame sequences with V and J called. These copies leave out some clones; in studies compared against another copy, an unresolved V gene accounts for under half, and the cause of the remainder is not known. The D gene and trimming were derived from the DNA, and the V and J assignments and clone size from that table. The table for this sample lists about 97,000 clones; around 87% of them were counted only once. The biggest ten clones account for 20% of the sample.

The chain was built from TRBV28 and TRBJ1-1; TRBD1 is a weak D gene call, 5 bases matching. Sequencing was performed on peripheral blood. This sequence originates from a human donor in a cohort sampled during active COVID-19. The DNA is TGTGCCAGCAGTCGAACAGGGAACACTGAAGCTTTCTTT. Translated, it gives CASSRTGNTEAFF. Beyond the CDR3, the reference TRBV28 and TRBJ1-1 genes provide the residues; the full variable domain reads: DVKVTQSSRYLVKRTGEKVFLECVQDMDHENMFWYRQDPGLGLRLIYFSYDVKMKEKGDIPEGYSVSREKKERFSLILESASTNQTSMYLCASSRTGNTEAFFGQGTRLTVV.